Listed below are T cell receptor beta chains from one sample, sequenced in a study of blood T cell repertoires in COVID-19. Profiled with immunoSEQ multiplex PCR; TCRdb holds only in-frame clones, not every one. There are about 130,000 clones in the sample; 70% to 80% occur only once, and roughly 9.7% lies in the top ten. Sample: peripheral blood. All receptors derive from a man in his sixties who had recovered from COVID-19. Each CDR3 is given with its conserved first and last residue. D genes are given only for firm matches. Where a row states a size, it is once, few, many or the class of an expanded clone; other rows omit it.

V gene	J gene	D gene	clone size	CDR3 DNA	CDR3 protein
TRBV27	TRBJ2-7	TRBD1	.	TGTGCCACTTCAGGGGGCCGGGGCGAGCAGTACTTC	CATSGGRGEQYF
TRBV19	TRBJ2-3	.	.	TGTGCCAGTAGTATCCGACAGACTCGCACAGATACGCAGTATTTT	CASSIRQTRTDTQYF
TRBV15	TRBJ2-1	TRBD2	few	TGTGCCACCAGCAGCCCCTTAGGGACTAGCGGGAGTCAATCCAGTGAGCAGTTCTTC	CATSSPLGTSGSQSSEQFF
TRBV11-2	TRBJ1-5	.	.	TGTGCCAGCAGCATCAGCGGTAATCAGCCCCAGCATTTT	CASSISGNQPQHF
TRBV5-5	TRBJ1-5	.	.	TGTGCCAGCAGCTTTGGAGGGAACAATCAGCCCCAGCATTTT	CASSFGGNNQPQHF
TRBV28	TRBJ1-3	.	.	TGTGCCAGCAGTTTAATGAGGGCCGAAGTCTCTGGAAACACCATATATTTT	CASSLMRAEVSGNTIYF
TRBV5-6	TRBJ2-3	TRBD1	.	TGTGCCAGCAGCTTATACGGGACAGCAAAAGAGGATACGCAGTATTTT	CASSLYGTAKEDTQYF
TRBV29-1	TRBJ2-7	TRBD2	few	TGCAGCGTTGAACTTGGCGGGAGGGCCCAAAGCGAGCAGTACTTC	CSVELGGRAQSEQYF
TRBV28	TRBJ2-7	TRBD1	.	TGTGCCAGCACCTTTTCTCTGTCGGGACAGAACTCCTACGAGCAGTACTTC	CASTFSLSGQNSYEQYF
TRBV2	TRBJ2-7	TRBD1	.	TGTGCCAGCAAGAGGACAGGGAGCTCCTACGAGCAGTACTTC	CASKRTGSSYEQYF
TRBV7-2	TRBJ2-2	TRBD2	.	TGTGCCAGCAGCCCCGGCGGGGGATTCAACACCGGGGAGCTGTTTTTT	CASSPGGGFNTGELFF
TRBV2	TRBJ2-7	.	once	TGTGCCAGCGGGGGGCAGGGGGGTATCTACGAGCAGTACTTC	CASGGQGGIYEQYF
TRBV9	TRBJ2-1	TRBD2	.	TGTGCCAGCAGCCCAAGTTTCTCTAGCGGGGGGGCCTCCTACAATGAGCAGTTCTTC	CASSPSFSSGGASYNEQFF
TRBV6-5	TRBJ2-5	TRBD1	.	TGTGCCAGCAGTCCCACAGGGGGAGAGACCCAGTACTTC	CASSPTGGETQYF
TRBV5-1	TRBJ1-4	TRBD1	.	TGCGCCAGCAGCTGGGACAGGGGCGATGAAAAACTGTTTTTT	CASSWDRGDEKLFF
TRBV6-6	TRBJ1-3	.	.	TGTGCCAGCAGCCCCCCCGCAGGGGCTGGAGGAAACACCATATATTTT	CASSPPAGAGGNTIYF
TRBV19	TRBJ2-6	TRBD1	.	TGTGCCAGTAGTACGACAGGGAGCGGGGCCAACGTCCTGACTTTC	CASSTTGSGANVLTF
TRBV6-1	TRBJ2-3	.	.	TGTGCCAGCAGTGAAGGACATTGGGATACGCAGTATTTT	CASSEGHWDTQYF
TRBV11-2	TRBJ1-1	.	.	TGTGCCAGCAGCTCCGACCCCGCGGAGGATTTTTGGACTGAAGCTTTCTTT	CASSSDPAEDFWTEAFF
TRBV5-1	TRBJ1-1	TRBD1	.	TGCGCCAGCAGCCAGGCGGGACAGGAGGGACCTGAAGCTTTCTTT	CASSQAGQEGPEAFF
TRBV25-1	TRBJ2-5	.	.	TGTGCCAGCAGTGAAGGGAGCGGGACCCAGTACTTC	CASSEGSGTQYF
TRBV30	TRBJ2-2	.	medium-sized	TGTGCCTGGAACCCGGGTTCGAACACCGGGGAGCTGTTTTTT	CAWNPGSNTGELFF
TRBV7-2	TRBJ1-3	.	.	TGTGCCAGCAGCTTAGAGGGGACAATCCCTGGAAACACCATATATTTT	CASSLEGTIPGNTIYF
TRBV19	TRBJ1-1	TRBD1	many	TGTGCCAGTAGTGCCGCCCGGGACAGGGGGATGAACACTGAAGCTTTCTTT	CASSAARDRGMNTEAFF
TRBV5-4	TRBJ2-7	.	.	TGTGCCAGCAGGCCGGACATCGGCCGCCCCCACGAGCAGTACTTC	CASRPDIGRPHEQYF
TRBV5-1	TRBJ1-4	.	.	TGCGCCAGCAGCTTGTCTCTGAGGCTTGGGGAAAAACTGTTTTTT	CASSLSLRLGEKLFF
TRBV7-3	TRBJ2-2	.	.	TGTGCCAGCAGCTTAATTCACATCTCGAACACCGGGGAGCTGTTTTTT	CASSLIHISNTGELFF
TRBV11-3	TRBJ2-7	TRBD1	.	TGTGCCAGCAGCACGTCCGGGACAGGGGGCGGCGAGCAGTACTTC	CASSTSGTGGGEQYF
TRBV27	TRBJ1-4	.	.	TGTGCCAGCGGTAGGGGGTCCTCAGCAGAAAAACTGTTTTTT	CASGRGSSAEKLFF
TRBV7-2	TRBJ1-2	TRBD1	.	TGTGCCAGCAGCATAGACAGGGCCTACTATGGCTACACCTTC	CASSIDRAYYGYTF
TRBV12-5	TRBJ1-2	TRBD1	.	TGTGCTAGTGGTTTGGAGCCCGGGACAGGGGTCTATGGCTACACCTTC	CASGLEPGTGVYGYTF
TRBV19	TRBJ2-1	.	.	TGTGCCAGTAGTATCCAGGGAACTCACAATGAGCAGTTCTTC	CASSIQGTHNEQFF